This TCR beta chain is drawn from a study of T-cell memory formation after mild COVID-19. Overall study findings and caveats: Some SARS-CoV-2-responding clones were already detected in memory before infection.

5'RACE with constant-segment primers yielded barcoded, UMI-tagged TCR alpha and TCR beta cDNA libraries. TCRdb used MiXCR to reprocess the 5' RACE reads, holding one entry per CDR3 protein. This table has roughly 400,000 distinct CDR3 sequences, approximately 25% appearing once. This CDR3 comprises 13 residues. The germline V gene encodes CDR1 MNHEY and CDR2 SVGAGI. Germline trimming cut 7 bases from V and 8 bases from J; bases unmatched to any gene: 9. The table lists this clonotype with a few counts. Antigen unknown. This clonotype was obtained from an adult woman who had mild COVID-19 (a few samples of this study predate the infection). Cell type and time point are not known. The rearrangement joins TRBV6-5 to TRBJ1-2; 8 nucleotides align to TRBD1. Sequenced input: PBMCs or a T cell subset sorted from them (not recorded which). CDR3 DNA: TGTGCCAGCACACCCGGGACAGGCCGGGGCTACACCTTC. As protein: CASTPGTGRGYTF.